This T cell receptor (beta chain) was obtained from a study of T cell repertoires in cytomegalovirus infection. J was trimmed by 4 bases and V by 0 bases; bases with no gene match: 3. Germline loops: CDR1 SGHTA, CDR2 FQGNSA. The CDR3 covers 16 residues. This clonotype came up many times. Its matching antigen is unknown. One entry per CDR3 protein, called by TCRdb with MiXCR from the reads. The sample holds roughly 800,000 distinct CDR3 sequences, almost 30% seen once. The sample in question was cultured CD8+ T cells from PBMCs, obtained from culture after CMV antigen stimulation. This clonotype was obtained from a human donor in good health (CMV status not recorded). Some clones in this sample may be carry-over from other donors' samples. The chain is built from TRBV7-2 and TRBJ1-4; 9 bases fit TRBD1. The CDR3 here is CASSLARDRVNEKLFF. The CDR3 DNA reads TGTGCCAGCAGCTTAGCAAGGGACAGGGTTAATGAAAAACTGTTTTTT.